Given below is one T cell receptor beta chain in context. This clone was observed a few times. Its antigen target is currently unknown. Base qualities were left out, and no much larger clone turns up one base away. V ends up 4 bases short and J 5 bases short, with an unmatched junction base count of 12. CDR1 SGHNT and CDR2 YYREEE are derived from the germline V gene (reference sequence). From cysteine to phenylalanine, the CDR3 is 17 amino acids long. Only CDR3 DNA is held: 51 bases, read in frame from base 1. This specimen comes from a study of cytomegalovirus exposure and HLA in healthy donors (dated by TCRdb to 2017 to 2019). For context, the study as a whole: According to an earlier analysis of a few hundred of the donors, roughly 180 million T cells yielded roughly 110 million unique TCR beta sequences and about 280 Gb of sequence data. Along with the approximately 700-subject first cohort, a separate validation cohort of over a hundred different subjects was used. Of the roughly 400 genotyped donors, over 80% were placed in the genetic ancestry cluster associated with self-reported Caucasian donors. The number of donors typed differed by locus, with about 629-630 for A, B, C, DRB1 and DQB1, 522 for DQA1, approximately 580 for DPA1, and around 450 for DPB1. Every repertoire in the discovery cohort had been generated on one and the same sequencing platform. An earlier analysis of a few hundred of the donors applied high-throughput TCR beta sequencing to assess whether each TCR beta V gene segment acted as functional or pseudogenic. Rather than using new phenotypic data, the later analysis identified candidate immune exposures from TCR beta sequences and from how often those sequences occurred across donors. About 5 DR-DQ haplotypes were handled as single units for association and clustering, since linkage in the cohort was strong. The aim of the study was to test whether cataloging public T cell receptors could identify signatures of past pathogen exposure. In a later analysis, previously published TCR beta repertoires from about 640 donors were re-analyzed and high-resolution HLA genotyping was added so that TCR occurrence patterns could be studied. Roughly 300 gigabases of sequencing data and approximately 84 million unique TCR sequences were included in an early release covering several hundred HLA-typed donors. A later genetic analysis used genome-wide SNP genotypes for about 60% of the roughly 670 donors, treating that subset as a discovery cohort. Using immunosequencing, the study profiled T cell repertoires from 640 or so subjects and related those repertoires to cytomegalovirus serostatus. Among some 400 genotyped donors of the cohort, an average of roughly 230,000 unique TCR beta nucleotide sequences was sequenced per donor, of which roughly 17% were non-productive. The study combined high-throughput TCR immunosequencing, statistical association of individual TCRs with disease status, and machine learning to predict cytomegalovirus infection status. Donor age, sex, ethnicity and CMV serostatus were compiled together with the repertoire data. Class I and class II HLA loci were covered by the typing at four-digit resolution.

In total, roughly 670 healthy bone marrow donors made up the cohort. Cohort members were all nominally healthy when sampled, although unrecorded immune exposures were likely present. The donor was CMV seropositive and belonged to the group of 250 to 350 seropositive cohort members. A peripheral blood sample was collected from each donor, and TCR beta sequencing was performed on peripheral blood mononuclear cells. Genomic DNA extraction from the blood cell samples was performed with the Qiagen DNeasy Blood Extraction Kit. Library construction relied on the immunoSEQ multiplex PCR assay. For the multiplex PCR, a mixture combining 60 forward primers for TCR Vbeta segments and 13 reverse primers for TCR Jbeta segments was used. The CDR3 region of rearranged TCR beta genes was amplified from genomic DNA by a multiplex PCR assay. On the Illumina HiSeq System, the amplified TCR beta libraries were sequenced as 87-base-pair reads. As for the authors' bioinformatics: A later analysis counted tens of millions of unique TCR beta chains across the 650 to 800 repertoires, and 9 million to 14 million of these chains were shared by at least two donors. Raw reads were error-corrected and collapsed into unique sequences with a nearest-neighbor algorithm that merged closely related sequences to remove PCR and sequencing errors. Alignment of CDR3 sequences to IMGT reference sequences was used to assign V, D and J gene segments. For a sequence to be retained, at least a six-nucleotide match to both a V gene segment and a J gene segment was required. A rearrangement counted as productive if the CDR3 had no stop codons and remained in frame with V and J, and every other rearrangement counted as non-productive. CDR3 was defined by IMGT convention, running from the second conserved V-encoded cysteine to the conserved J-encoded phenylalanine. The earlier analysis of some 600 of the donors excluded sequences that lacked an unambiguous match to a single V gene segment. In an earlier analysis of roughly 600 of the donors, a V segment was called functional when productive rearrangements were above 56.7%, and segregating when the standard deviation between donors exceeded 5%. To diagnose cytomegalovirus status from the catalog of TCR beta chain sequences, a statistical classification framework was built. V and J gene assignment, in a later analysis, came from comparing TCR nucleotide sequences with IMGT/GENE-DB human TR gene sequences. A later analysis assigned CDR3 sequences and most-parsimonious VDJ recombination scenarios with the TCRdist pipeline. In a later analysis, each TCR beta chain was defined by its CDR3 amino acid sequence together with its V-gene family, and reads lacking a unique V-gene family were excluded. To address suspected cross-contamination and a sequencing artifact, a later analysis removed around 590 highly shared, low-generation-probability nucleotide sequences. For each public chain, a later analysis derived a clonal expansion index from normalized ranks of inferred template counts within each repertoire. In a later analysis, generation probabilities were computed using a VDJ recombination model fitted to out-of-frame rearrangements, and the results were checked against IGoR. In a later analysis, hypergeometric tests were used to score TCR-TCR, TCR-HLA and TCR-CMV co-occurrence, with a repertoire-size bias correction applied to TCR pairs. To estimate false discovery rates, a later analysis permuted the HLA or CMV assignments 20 times. In a later analysis, co-occurring TCRs were grouped with DBSCAN, and TCRdist sequence similarity was added when clustering was performed within HLA-allele-positive subsets. Co-occurrence clustering excluded repertoires with fewer than 30,000 or more than 120,000 public chains, plus five with anomalous nucleotide sharing. The clones in this table, taken by TCRdb from immuneACCESS, are in-frame only. Not every clone is retained; where verified, under half of the shortfall comes from an unresolved V gene, and the cause of the rest is unknown. That table supplies the V and J calls and clone size; D and trimming were determined from the DNA. This sample gives 150,000 to 200,000 clones in total; approximately 84% of them show up just once. Jointly, the top ten make up approximately 3.4% of the sample.

General study outcomes and caveats: In the study, around 160 TCR beta chains were listed as associated with cytomegalovirus. Broadly in line with IMGT annotations, most TCR beta V segments showed up in productive rearrangements about 87% or about 30% of the time in an earlier analysis of 450 to 600 of the donors. For the cohort, immune exposure information was limited to CMV serostatus. A further reported finding was that TCR beta sequences accurately predicted the HLA-A and HLA-B alleles for most subjects in the first cohort. The cohort was sequenced for TCR beta chains only, and without alpha or paired-chain data the features that could be detected were limited. Seventeen rarely observed V segments, including chromosome 9 orphons, were excluded from the earlier analysis of a few hundred of the donors because counts were too low. Linkage disequilibrium might explain the correlated functional status among segregating V segments, but an unknown experimental factor could not be excluded. A later analysis found that most CMV-associated TCR beta chains appeared HLA-restricted, with HLA associations seemingly driven largely by CMV exposure. It was suggested by the authors that the approach could potentially be generalized to other disease states and immunological phenotypes. Because HLA typing was unavailable for some donors at each locus, only the typed subset was used in association tests. Specific HLA alleles were associated with 15,000 to 20,000 TCR beta sequences at a false discovery rate of 0.05 in a later analysis. While some public TCRs were present in many individuals, most TCR sequences turned up only very rarely across donors. Cytomegalovirus status was reported to be diagnosed by the classifier with high specificity and sensitivity in both the original and validation cohorts. Compared with the 666-donor mean, donors in an Asian-associated ancestry cluster had fewer N-insertions in productive TCRs, according to a later genetic analysis. According to a later analysis, TCR association rates differed among HLA loci, with DRB1 alleles showing the most associated TCRs and HLA-C alleles showing the fewest. V-gene and J-gene trimming of TCR beta chains was associated with a missense DCLRE1C variant in a later genetic analysis, and the association was replicated in an independent cohort. A few of the identified cytomegalovirus-associated TCR beta chains were confirmed in vitro to be specific for cytomegalovirus antigens. When HLA alleles, especially DR and DQ, strongly co-occurred, TCR associations were difficult to assign to individual alleles. A group of highly shared sequence variants was considered likely to be a technical artifact of the sequencing pipeline. Because the 87-base-pair reads could not distinguish some IMGT-functional V segments, including TRBV6-2 and TRBV6-3, those segments were excluded. Several of the top co-occurrence clusters appeared to be linked to parvovirus B19, influenza, CMV and Epstein-Barr virus, according to a later analysis. The presence/absence analyses assumed that sequencing depth was roughly uniform across donors, and that assumption may not be true. Compared with equally common non-associated chains, HLA-associated TCR beta chains in a later analysis were more clonally expanded and had lower generation probabilities.

Sequenced material: PBMCs. The sequence links TRBV5-4 to TRBJ2-3; TRBD2 fits 11 bases in the junction. The sequence came from a woman in her forties or fifties in good health and CMV-seropositive. The DNA is as follows: TGTGCCAGCAGCCGGCCGTTGGTAGCGGGAGGGAGAGATACGCAGTATTTT. Its protein product is CASSRPLVAGGRDTQYF.